The clone carrying this T cell receptor (beta chain) appeared a few times. The antigen is unknown. J was trimmed by 6 bases and V by 5 bases; bases with no gene match: 11. CDR1 and CDR2 from the germline V gene are MNHNS and SASEGT. The CDR3 is made up of 17 amino acids. The source of the sample is a study of early T cells in non-severe SARS-CoV-2 infection. Study-level findings and limits: Anti-spike CD8 responses were favored in VDJdb matching, and private and CD4 specificities were missed.

TCRdb reanalysed the 5' RACE reads using MiXCR and keeps one entry per CDR3 protein. This sample has more than 45,000 distinct CDR3 sequences, with 13% found just once. The specimen was whole blood. V and J are TRBV6-1 and TRBJ2-1; 12 nucleotides match TRBD2. The sequence came from an adult who was a healthcare worker with PCR-confirmed SARS-CoV-2 infection or an uninfected control (not recorded which). CDR3 residues: CASSLSWASGGANEQFF. CDR3 sequence (DNA): TGTGCCAGCAGTTTAAGCTGGGCTAGCGGGGGGGCCAATGAGCAGTTCTTC.